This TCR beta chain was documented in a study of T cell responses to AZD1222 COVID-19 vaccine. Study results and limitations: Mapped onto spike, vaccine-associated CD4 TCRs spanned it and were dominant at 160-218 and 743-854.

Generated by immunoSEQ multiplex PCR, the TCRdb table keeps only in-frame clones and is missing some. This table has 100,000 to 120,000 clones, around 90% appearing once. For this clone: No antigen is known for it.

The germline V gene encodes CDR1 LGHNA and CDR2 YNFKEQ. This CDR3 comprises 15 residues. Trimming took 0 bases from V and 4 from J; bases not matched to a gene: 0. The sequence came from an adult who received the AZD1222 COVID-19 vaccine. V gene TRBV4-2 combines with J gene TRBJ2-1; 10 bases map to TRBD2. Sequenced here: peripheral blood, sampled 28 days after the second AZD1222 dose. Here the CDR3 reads CASSQETSGYNEQFF. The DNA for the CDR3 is TGTGCCAGCAGCCAAGAGACTAGCGGGTACAATGAGCAGTTCTTC.